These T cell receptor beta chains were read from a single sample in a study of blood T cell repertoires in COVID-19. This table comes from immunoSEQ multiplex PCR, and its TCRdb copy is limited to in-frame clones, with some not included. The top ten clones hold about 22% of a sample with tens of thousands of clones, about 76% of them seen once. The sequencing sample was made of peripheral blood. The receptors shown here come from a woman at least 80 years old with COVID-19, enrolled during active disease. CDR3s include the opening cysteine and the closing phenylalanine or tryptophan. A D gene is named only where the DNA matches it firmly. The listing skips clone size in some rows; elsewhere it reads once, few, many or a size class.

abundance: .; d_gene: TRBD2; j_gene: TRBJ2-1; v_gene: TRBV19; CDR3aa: CASSLPGLAAEQFF
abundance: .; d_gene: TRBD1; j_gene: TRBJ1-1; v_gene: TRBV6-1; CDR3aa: CASSESRDRGRRSNTEAFF
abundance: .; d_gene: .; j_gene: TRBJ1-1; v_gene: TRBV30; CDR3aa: CAWAHLTGAFF
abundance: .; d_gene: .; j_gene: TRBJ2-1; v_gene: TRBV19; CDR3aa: CASRTTGSSYNEQFF
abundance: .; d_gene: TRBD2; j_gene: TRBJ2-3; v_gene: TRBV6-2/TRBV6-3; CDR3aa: CASSSVGLASDTQYF
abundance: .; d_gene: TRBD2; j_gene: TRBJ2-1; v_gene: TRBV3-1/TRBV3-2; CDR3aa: CASHLSVAGGPHNEQFF
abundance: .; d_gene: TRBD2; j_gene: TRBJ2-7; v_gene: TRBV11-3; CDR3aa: CASSLGGGRAVDEQYF
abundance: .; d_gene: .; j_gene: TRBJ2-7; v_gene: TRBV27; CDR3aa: CASSFGGSYEQYF
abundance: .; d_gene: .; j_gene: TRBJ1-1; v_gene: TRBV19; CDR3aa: CASMLQGRTEAFF
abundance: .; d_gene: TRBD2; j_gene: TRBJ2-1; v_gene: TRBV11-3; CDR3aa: CASSVGLAGGLNEQFF
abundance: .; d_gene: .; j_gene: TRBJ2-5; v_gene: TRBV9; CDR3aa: CASSPSGGFSAETQYF
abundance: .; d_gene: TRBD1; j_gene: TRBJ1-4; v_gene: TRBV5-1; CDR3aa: CASRPGQPNEKLFF
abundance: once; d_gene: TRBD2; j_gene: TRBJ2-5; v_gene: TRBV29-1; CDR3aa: CSVEGPGVAGGPGTQYF
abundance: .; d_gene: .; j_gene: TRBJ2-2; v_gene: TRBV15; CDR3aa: CATSSIGGLVTGELFF
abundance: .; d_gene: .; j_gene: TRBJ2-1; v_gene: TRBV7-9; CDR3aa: CASSSTYNEQFF
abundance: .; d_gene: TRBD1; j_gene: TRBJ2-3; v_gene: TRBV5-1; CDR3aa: CASSTGTGSGADTQYF
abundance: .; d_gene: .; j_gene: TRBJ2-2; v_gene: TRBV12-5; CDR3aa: CASGHYVGELFF
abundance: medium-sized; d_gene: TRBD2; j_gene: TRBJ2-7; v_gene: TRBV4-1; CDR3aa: CASSQDLGTSSYEQYF
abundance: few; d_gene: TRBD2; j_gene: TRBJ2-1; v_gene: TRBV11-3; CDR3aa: CASSPGTSGTYNEQFF
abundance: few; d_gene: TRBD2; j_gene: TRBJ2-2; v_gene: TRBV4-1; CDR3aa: CASSQLGGTSGRNTGELFF
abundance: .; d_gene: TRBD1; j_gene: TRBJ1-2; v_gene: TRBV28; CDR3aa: CASRPGTALGYTF
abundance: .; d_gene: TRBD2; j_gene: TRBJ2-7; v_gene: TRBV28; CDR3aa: CASSGTSGTWGYEQYF
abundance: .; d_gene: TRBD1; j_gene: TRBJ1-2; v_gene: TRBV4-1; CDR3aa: CASSQEGQGYGYTF
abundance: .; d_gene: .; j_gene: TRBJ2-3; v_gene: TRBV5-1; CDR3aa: CASSLVASTDTQYF
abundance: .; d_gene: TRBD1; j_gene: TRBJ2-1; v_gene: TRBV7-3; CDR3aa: CASSLIQGAYNEQFF
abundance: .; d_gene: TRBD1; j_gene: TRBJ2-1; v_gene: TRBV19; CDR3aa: CASSNVGGGAYNEQFF
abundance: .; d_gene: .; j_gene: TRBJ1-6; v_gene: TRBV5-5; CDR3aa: CASSLGRAANSPLHF
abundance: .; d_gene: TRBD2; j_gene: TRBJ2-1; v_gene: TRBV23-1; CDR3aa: CASTPSGTNEQFF
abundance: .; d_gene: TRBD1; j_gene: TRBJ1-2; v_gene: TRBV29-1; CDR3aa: CSVEQGEAASGYTF
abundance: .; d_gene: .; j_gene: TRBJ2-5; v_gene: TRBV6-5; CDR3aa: CASRGHTKETQYF
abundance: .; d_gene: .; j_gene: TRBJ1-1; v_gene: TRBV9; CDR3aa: CASSAGGEGIMNTEAFF
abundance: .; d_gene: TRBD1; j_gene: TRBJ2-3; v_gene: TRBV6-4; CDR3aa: CASSQTDRATQYF
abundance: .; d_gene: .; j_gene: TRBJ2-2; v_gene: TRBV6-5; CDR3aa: CASSQGGDTGELFF
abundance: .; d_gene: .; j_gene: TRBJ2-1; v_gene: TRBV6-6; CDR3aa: CASSKIVTFRTSLGSYNEQFF
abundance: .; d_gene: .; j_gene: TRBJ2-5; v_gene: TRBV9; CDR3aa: CASSSDGNLETQYF